The present T cell receptor beta chain was sequenced within a study of blood T cell repertoires in COVID-19. Study-level background: There were acute and convalescent COVID-19 samples, and they came from the United States, Italy and Spain. PBMCs, B-cell-depleted T cells, or T cells provided the cDNA or gDNA that made up the material.

This CDR3 comprises 16 residues. The germline CDR1 and CDR2 sequences are SGDLS and YYNGEE. Trimming cost V 0 bases and J 2 bases; bases outside gene matches: 3. How the authors handled the data: Cell counts per sample came from amplifying reference gene primers. Sequencing was performed with immunoSEQ multiplex PCR; in TCRdb, only in-frame clones are kept and a portion is missing. The V and J calls and clone size are taken from that table; D and trimming were inferred from the DNA. The sample yields about 110,000 clones, around 90% seen once. The chain recombines TRBV9 with TRBJ2-1, with TRBD2 identical over 9 bases. Sample: peripheral blood. This TCR was recovered from a woman aged 50 to 60 with acute or convalescent COVID-19. The CDR3 loop reads CASSVASGTAYNEQFF. DNA for the CDR3: TGTGCCAGCAGCGTAGCTAGCGGGACGGCCTACAATGAGCAGTTCTTC.